This TCR beta chain is from a study of human T cells and chemical hapten exposure. At the level of the study: The study sensitized with 2% DPC on a 2 cm by 2 cm patch of upper inner arm skin.

CDR1 and CDR2 from the germline V gene are SEHNR and FQNEAQ (reference sequence). Trimming stripped 5 bases from V and 2 bases from J, with 15 bases between. The CDR3 runs to 15 residues. The time point was: patch test 1, 2 weeks after DPC sensitization. Indicated treatment: therapeutic diphenylcyclopropenone sensitization with weekly scalp DPC. Every patch test was put on after a blood sample was taken. Participating donors were patients with alopecia, aged 18 to 70 years, considered appropriate candidates for DPC. Worth noting for this clonotype: Antigen: not known.

TCRdb fed the RACE reads into MiXCR, producing one record per CDR3 protein. The table has 300,000 to 350,000 distinct CDR3 sequences, approximately 6.3% seen once. The study, taken as a whole, reports: Expanded TCRs formed significantly more large CDR3 similarity clusters than controls.

This TCR was sampled from a young woman with alopecia areata. Some clones in this sample may be carry-over from other donors' samples. This chain connects TRBV7-9 to TRBJ1-2; no definite D call. The source material was whole blood, sampled in connection with sensitization to the hapten diphenylcyclopropenone (DPC). CDR3 nucleotides: TGTGCCAGCAGCCCTAGACCACAGCCGAACTATGGCTACACCTTC. It yields the protein CASSPRPQPNYGYTF. The entire variable domain, with the rest obtained from reference TRBV7-9 and TRBJ1-2, is as follows: DTGVSQNPRHKITKRGQNVTFRCDPISEHNRLYWYRQTLGQGPEFLTYFQNEAQLEKSRLLSDRFSAERPKGSFSTLEIQRTEQGDSAMYLCASSPRPQPNYGYTFGSGTRLTVV.